Included here is one TCR beta chain sequence, with context. TCRdb keeps only in-frame clones here, not all; method: immunoSEQ multiplex PCR. The table shows about 190,000 clones, with roughly nine tenths occurring only once. The data originate from a study of blood T cell repertoires in COVID-19. Germline lookup yields CDR1 SGHNT and CDR2 YYREEE (reference sequence). The V end lost 2 bases, the J end lost 4 bases, and 12 bases lay between the germline ends. CDR3 size: 14 residues. The V gene is TRBV5-4, the J gene TRBJ1-2; weak D call: TRBD1 (5 bases). This clonotype was obtained from a man aged 25 to 40 with acute or convalescent COVID-19. The sample consisted of peripheral blood. CDR3 sequence (DNA): TGTGCCAGCAGCTTCGGCGGGGGTGGCTATGGCTACACCTTC. Encoded protein: CASSFGGGGYGYTF.